One sample yielded the 17 T cell receptor beta chains listed below, sequenced in a study of blood T cell repertoires in COVID-19. Profiling relied on immunoSEQ multiplex PCR, and the TCRdb table lists in-frame clones only, not all of them. The sample includes about 140,000 clones, 84% of them seen just once. Sequencing used PBMCs or T cells enriched from blood (not recorded which). The receptors come from a woman in her forties or fifties with acute COVID-19.

The CDR3 reads CASGEGYPGLGSYNEQFF. The CDR3 DNA is TGTGCCAGCGGGGAGGGGTACCCGGGACTAGGATCCTACAATGAGCAGTTCTTC. The chain joins TRBV21-1 to TRBJ2-1; whether TRBD2, the table's D call, matches the DNA was not checked. TRBV21-1 is a pseudogene. The CDR3 length is 18 residues.

The chain is built from TRBV4-2 and TRBJ2-3; 7 bases are shared with TRBD2. The CDR3 length is 17 residues. Germline-derived CDR1 and CDR2 are LGHNA and YNFKEQ. J lost 4 bases, V lost 0 bases, and 10 bases had no gene match. The CDR3 DNA is TGTGCCAGCAGCCAAGATCTCGGCGGGAGCGGGGCAGATACGCAGTATTTT. Its translation is CASSQDLGGSGADTQYF.

The chain couples TRBV5-1 to TRBJ2-5, with unresolved D. V gave up 0 bases and J gave up 4 bases, with 7 bases separating them. In germline, CDR1 is SGHRS, CDR2 YFSETQ. There are 13 residues in the CDR3. The CDR3 loop reads CASSLGYGETQYF. In DNA, the CDR3 is TGCGCCAGCAGCTTGGGGTACGGAGAGACCCAGTACTTC.

The chain is built from TRBV12-3 or TRBV12-4 and TRBJ2-5; D is ambiguous. The CDR3 length is 12 residues. V lost 2 bases to trimming and J lost 4 bases, with 5 bases between them. In nucleotides, the CDR3 is TGTGCCAGCAGTTTAAACAGAGAGACCCAGTACTTC. It specifies CASSLNRETQYF.

The CDR3 spells CASQRIGNYGYTF. Here the CDR3 DNA reads TGTGCCAGCCAGAGGATTGGAAACTATGGCTACACCTTC. The gene calls are TRBV3-1 (or the pseudogene TRBV3-2) and TRBJ1-2; D remains unclear. Trimming cost V 8 bases and J 2 bases, with 12 bases left between them. Looked up from germline, CDR1 is LGHDT and CDR2 is YNNKEL (reference sequence). This CDR3 is built from 13 residues.

The rearrangement joins TRBV19 to TRBJ2-7; TRBD2 matches at 11 bases. CDR1 is LNHDA, CDR2 SQIVND, per germline (reference sequence). V dropped 6 bases and J dropped 7; count of bases not matched to a gene: 20. The CDR3 consists of 18 residues. The CDR3 nucleotides are TGTGCCAGTAGCCCAAAGAACCAAAAACTAGCGGGAGTGTGGGAGCAGTACTTC. Translating it yields CASSPKNQKLAGVWEQYF. Combining the CDR3 with reference TRBV19 and TRBJ2-7 gives the whole variable domain DGGITQSPKYLFRKEGQNVTLSCEQNLNHDAMYWYRQDPGQGLRLIYYSQIVNDFQKGDIAEGYSVSREKKESFPLTVTSAQKNPTAFYLCASSPKNQKLAGVWEQYFGPGTRLTVT.

The chain is built from TRBV11-1 and TRBJ2-5; 8 positions match TRBD1. Per germline, CDR1 SGHAT and CDR2 FQDESV (reference sequence). J lost 4 bases, V lost 4 bases, and 8 bases had no gene match. The CDR3 loop spans 15 amino acids. For the CDR3, the DNA is TGTGCCAGCAGCTCGAGCAGGGGGCGGGGAGAGACCCAGTACTTC. This translates into CASSSSRGRGETQYF.

The J gene is TRBJ2-7, the V gene TRBV4-3; TRBD2 matches at 7 bases. V shed 1 base, J shed 3 bases, and the junction held 6 bases outside the gene matches. The CDR3 is 15 amino acids. Germline V gene lookup returns CDR1 LGHNA and CDR2 YSLEER. CDR3 region: CASSQAAGVGYEQYF. The CDR3, as DNA: TGCGCCAGCAGCCAAGCGGCGGGAGTGGGCTACGAGCAGTACTTC.

There are a few counts of this clone. This chain joins TRBV6-1 and TRBJ2-1; 9 positions agree with TRBD1. The germline CDR1 and CDR2 sequences are MNHNS and SASEGT. The V segment lost 3 bases and the J segment 8 bases; nucleotides outside the gene matches: 8. The CDR3 consists of 15 residues. CDR3 DNA: TGTGCCAGCAGTGACCCCGGGACAGGGTGGGATGAGCAGTTCTTC. Protein product: CASSDPGTGWDEQFF.

The rearrangement links TRBV15 to TRBJ2-7, with 8 positions matching TRBD1. CDR3 length equals 15 residues. Germline trimming cut 2 bases from V and 6 bases from J; bases unmatched to any gene: 9. Germline-derived CDR1 and CDR2 are LNHNV and YYDKDF (reference sequence). CDR3 in amino acids: CATSRSGTGTPEQYF. The CDR3 coding sequence is TGTGCCACCAGCAGATCCGGGACAGGCACACCCGAGCAGTACTTC.

The chain has TRBV21-1 and TRBJ2-3; TRBD2 is taken as the D call from the table, unchecked against the DNA. TRBV21-1 represents a pseudogene. The CDR3 spans 18 residues. CDR3 residues: CASSKVSTSGRSTDTQYF. The CDR3 DNA follows: TGTGCCAGCAGCAAAGTGTCGACTAGCGGGAGGAGCACAGATACGCAGTATTTT.

The chain recombines TRBV2 with TRBJ1-4, with D maybe TRBD1 (6 bases). There are 16 residues in the CDR3. Germline V gene lookup returns CDR1 SNHLY and CDR2 FYNNEI. The germline V and J ends were trimmed by 1 base and 8 bases, with 17 bases remaining between them. The CDR3 DNA sequence: TGTGCCAGCAGTGAAGATATGGGGGCCTTTAACGAAAAACTGTTTTTT. Protein: CASSEDMGAFNEKLFF.

CDR3 nucleotide sequence: TGTGCCAGCAGCTTAGGGAGACAGATCCTCCGGGAGACCCAGTACTTC. This sequence encodes CASSLGRQILRETQYF. The rearrangement links TRBV7-2 to TRBJ2-5, with D possibly matching TRBD1 (5 bases). CDR3 length: 16 amino acids. CDR1 is SGHTA and CDR2 is FQGNSA in the germline V gene. V was pared by 1 base and J by 5 bases, with 17 bases between.

The chain carries TRBV30 and TRBJ1-3; D is ambiguous. The germline V gene encodes CDR1 GTSNPN and CDR2 SVGIG (reference sequence). V was shortened by 5 bases and J by 7 bases, with 15 bases between the two germline ends. CDR3 size: 13 residues. CDR3 protein: CAWGAPGRNTIYF. CDR3 sequence (DNA): TGTGCCTGGGGCGCTCCGGGGAGGAACACCATATATTTT.

The CDR3 region is CASQPGLAGIAKNIQYF. In nucleotides, the CDR3 is TGTGCCAGTCAACCGGGACTAGCGGGAATAGCCAAAAACATTCAGTACTTC. The chain joins TRBV19 to TRBJ2-4, with TRBD2 identical over 13 bases. V was clipped by 8 bases and J by 0 bases; unmatched bases: 7. This CDR3 region has 17 residues. Germline V gene sequence: CDR1 LNHDA, CDR2 SQIVND (reference sequence). Full variable domain (rest looked up from reference TRBV19 and TRBJ2-4): DGGITQSPKYLFRKEGQNVTLSCEQNLNHDAMYWYRQDPGQGLRLIYYSQIVNDFQKGDIAEGYSVSREKKESFPLTVTSAQKNPTAFYLCASQPGLAGIAKNIQYFGAGTRLSVL.

The gene calls are TRBV27 and TRBJ2-7, with a tentative D call TRBD1 (6 bases). The CDR3 is made up of 14 amino acids. Germline CDR1 and CDR2: MNHEY and SMNVEV (reference sequence). V was shortened by 5 bases and J by 2 bases, with 13 bases between the two germline ends. The DNA of the CDR3 is TGTGCCAGCAGTACTTACGGACAGACCTACGAGCAGTACTTC. Protein product: CASSTYGQTYEQYF.

The V gene is TRBV19, the J gene TRBJ1-3; D remains unclear. Per germline, CDR1 LNHDA and CDR2 SQIVND (reference sequence). V lost 6 bases and J 0 bases, leaving 9 bases between the germline ends. The length of the CDR3 is 14 residues. The CDR3 is CASRQQSSGNTIYF. CDR3 nucleotides: TGTGCCAGTAGACAACAGAGCTCTGGAAACACCATATATTTT.